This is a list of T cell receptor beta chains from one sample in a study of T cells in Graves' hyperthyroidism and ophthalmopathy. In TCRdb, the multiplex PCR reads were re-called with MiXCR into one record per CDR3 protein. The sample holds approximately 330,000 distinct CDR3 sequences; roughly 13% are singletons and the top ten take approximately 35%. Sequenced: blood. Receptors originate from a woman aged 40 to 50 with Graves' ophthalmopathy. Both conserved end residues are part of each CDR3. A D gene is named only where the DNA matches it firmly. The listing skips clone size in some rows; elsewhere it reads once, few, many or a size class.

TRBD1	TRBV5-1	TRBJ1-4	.	TGCGCCAGCGGACCGGGACAGATGACAACTAATGGAAAACTGTTTTTT	CASGPGQMTTNGKLFF
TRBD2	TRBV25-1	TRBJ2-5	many	TGTGCCAGCAGTGAATATGGGCGGGGGGCCGGAGGAGAGACCCAGTACTTC	CASSEYGRGAGGETQYF
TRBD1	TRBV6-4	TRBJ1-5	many	TGTGCCAGCAGGAAAGGACAGGACCGGCGGGAACATTTT	CASRKGQDRREHF
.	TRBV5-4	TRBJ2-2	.	TGTGCCAGCAGCACGGGACACCCGAACACCGGGGAGCTGTTTTTT	CASSTGHPNTGELFF
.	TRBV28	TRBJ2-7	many	TGTGCCAGCAGTTTCCAAAACTCCTACGAGCAGTACTTC	CASSFQNSYEQYF
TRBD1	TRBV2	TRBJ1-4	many	TGTGCCAGCAAAAACCGGGACAGGGCTATAGAAAAACTGTTTTTT	CASKNRDRAIEKLFF
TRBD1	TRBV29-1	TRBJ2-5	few	TGCAGCGCCGCCGGGACAGGGGCAGAGACCCAGTACTTC	CSAAGTGAETQYF
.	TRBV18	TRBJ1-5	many	TGTGCCAGCTCACCAGGCAGAGGGAGCAATCAGCCCCAGCATTTT	CASSPGRGSNQPQHF
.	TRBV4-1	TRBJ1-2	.	TGCGCCAGCAGCCGGGAAGGGGAAGGGTTATTAGGCTACACCTTC	CASSREGEGLLGYTF
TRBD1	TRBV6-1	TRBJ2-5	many	TGTGCCAGCACCCAAGACAGGGGGACCCAGTACTTC	CASTQDRGTQYF
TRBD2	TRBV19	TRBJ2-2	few	TGTGCCAGCGTCGGACTAGCTTACACCGGGGAGCTGTTTTTT	CASVGLAYTGELFF
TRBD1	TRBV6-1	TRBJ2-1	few	TGTGCCAGCAGCCCGCGACAGGGTGGTAATGAGCAGTTCTTC	CASSPRQGGNEQFF
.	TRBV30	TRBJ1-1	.	TGTGCCTGGAGTCGAGCCTCCACTGAAGCTTTCTTT	CAWSRASTEAFF
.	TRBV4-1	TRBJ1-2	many	TGCGCCAGCAGCCAGTTTCGCGGGGCGAACTATGGCTACACCTTC	CASSQFRGANYGYTF
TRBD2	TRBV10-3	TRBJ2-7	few	TGTGCCACGACTAGCGGGGCGAGGTACGAGCAGTACTTC	CATTSGARYEQYF
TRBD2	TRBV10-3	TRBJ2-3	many	TGTGCCATCAGGGAACCTAGCGGGATATCGATGGACACAGATACGCAGTATTTT	CAIREPSGISMDTDTQYF
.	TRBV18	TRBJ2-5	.	TGTGCCAGCTCACCTCCGACCATCTGGGAGACCCAGTACTTC	CASSPPTIWETQYF
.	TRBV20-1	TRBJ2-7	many	TGCAGTGCTAGTGGCGCCGAAGGTAACTACGAGCAGTACTTC	CSASGAEGNYEQYF
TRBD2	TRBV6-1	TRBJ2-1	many	TGTGCCAGCAGCGTACTAGCGGTGGAATCAAGCAATGAGCAGTTCTTC	CASSVLAVESSNEQFF
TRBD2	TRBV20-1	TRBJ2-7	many	TGCAGTGCTAGAATACGGACTAGCGGTGTCACCTACGAGCAGTACTTC	CSARIRTSGVTYEQYF
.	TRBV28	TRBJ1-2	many	TGTGCCAGCAGTTTAATATGGGAGGGAGCTAACTATGGCTACACCTTC	CASSLIWEGANYGYTF
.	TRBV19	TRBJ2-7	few	TGTGCCAGTAGTCTTATTGCGTCGGTTTCAGGACTAAAAACCTACGAGCAGTACTTC	CASSLIASVSGLKTYEQYF
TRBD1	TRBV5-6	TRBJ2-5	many	TGTGCCAGCAGCTCGGACAGGGGCGTATCGGAGACCCAGTACTTC	CASSSDRGVSETQYF
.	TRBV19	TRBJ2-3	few	TGTGCCAGTAGTCCTGCTAGGCGAGATACGCAGTATTTT	CASSPARRDTQYF
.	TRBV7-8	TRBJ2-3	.	TGTGCCAGCAGCTCCCGACCCCCCTTTTTGGCAGATACGCAGTATTTT	CASSSRPPFLADTQYF
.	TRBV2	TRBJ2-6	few	TGTGCCAGCGGACCCAGGGCCTCCGGGGCCAACGTCCTGACTTTC	CASGPRASGANVLTF
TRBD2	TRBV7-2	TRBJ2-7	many	TGTGCCAGCAGCTTAAGCGGGGGTAACTACGAGCAGTACTTC	CASSLSGGNYEQYF
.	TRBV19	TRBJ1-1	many	TGTGCCAGTAGTCCGAGTCTAGGTGGGGGAAACACTGAAGCTTTCTTT	CASSPSLGGGNTEAFF
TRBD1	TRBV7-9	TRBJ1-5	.	TGTGCCAGCAGCTCGGACAGGGGATGGAGCAATCAGCCCCAGCATTTT	CASSSDRGWSNQPQHF
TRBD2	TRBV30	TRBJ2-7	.	TGTGCCTGGAATAGCGGGAGGAAGGAACAGTACTTC	CAWNSGRKEQYF
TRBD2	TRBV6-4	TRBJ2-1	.	TGTGCCAGCAGTGACTCCGGACTAGCGGGAGTCGGTGAGCAGTTCTTC	CASSDSGLAGVGEQFF